This entry lists 10 T cell receptor beta chains sequenced from one sample in a study of cytomegalovirus exposure and HLA in healthy donors. The study ran its PCR with 60 Vbeta and 13 Jbeta primers. Clones were sequenced by immunoSEQ multiplex PCR, and TCRdb holds only the in-frame ones, with some missing. This sample has about 190,000 clones, with just under 75% found just once. The specimen sequenced was PBMCs. Every receptor here comes from a woman in her 30s in good health and CMV-seropositive.

In this sample, this clone turned up once. The chain carries TRBV27 and TRBJ1-2; TRBD1 is a possible D gene (5 bases). Trimming pared 6 bases from V and 6 bases from J, leaving 20 bases between. The CDR3 totals 15 residues. Germline CDR1 reads MNHEY; CDR2 reads SMNVEV (reference sequence). The CDR3 is CASSLIPGRADGYTF. The DNA for the CDR3 is TGTGCCAGCAGCCTAATTCCGGGCAGGGCCGATGGCTACACCTTC.

The chain recombines TRBV27 with TRBJ2-7; D is perhaps TRBD1 (6 bases). Germline assignment: CDR1 MNHEY and CDR2 SMNVEV (reference sequence). V was pared by 3 bases and J by 4 bases, with 7 bases between. The CDR3 has 12 residues. The CDR3 sequence is CASSFRGYEQYF. As DNA, the CDR3 is TGTGCCAGCAGTTTTAGGGGGTACGAGCAGTACTTC.

The rearrangement uses TRBV2 and TRBJ1-2; D gene ambiguous. Per the germline V gene, CDR1 is SNHLY and CDR2 is FYNNEI. The CDR3 has 13 residues. The ends were cut back, 6 bases at V and 2 bases at J, with 10 bases in the middle. CDR3 in amino acids: CASSATMNYGYTF. In DNA, the CDR3 is TGTGCCAGCAGCGCGACTATGAACTATGGCTACACCTTC.

The rearrangement uses TRBV13 and TRBJ2-6; D is ambiguous. Germline loops: CDR1 PRHDT, CDR2 FYEKMQ (reference sequence). The V end lost 3 bases, the J end lost 3 bases, and 6 bases lay between the germline ends. The CDR3 sequence is 14 residues long. In nucleotides, the CDR3 is TGTGCCAGCAGCTTGAGTTTTGGGGCCAACGTCCTGACTTTC. Its translation is CASSLSFGANVLTF.

This clone has a handful of counts. The chain combines TRBV5-6 with TRBJ2-3; 11 nucleotides line up with TRBD1. This CDR3 region has 16 residues. V trimming: 3 bases; J trimming: 1 base; junction bases outside the gene matches: 4. Germline V lookup: CDR1 SGHDT, CDR2 YYEEEE. CDR3 loop: CASSSDRGPRTDTQYF. In DNA form, the CDR3 reads TGTGCCAGCAGCTCGGACAGGGGGCCTCGCACAGATACGCAGTATTTT. The full variable domain, its missing parts supplied by reference TRBV5-6 and TRBJ2-3, is DAGVTQSPTHLIKTRGQQVTLRCSPKSGHDTVSWYQQALGQGPQFIFQYYEEEERQRGNFPDRFSGHQFPNYSSELNVNALLLGDSALYLCASSSDRGPRTDTQYFGPGTRLTVL.

The rearrangement links TRBV11-2 to TRBJ2-3; perhaps TRBD2 as D (6 bases). V lost 3 bases, J lost 5 bases, and 12 bases lay in between. The CDR3 covers 14 residues. Germline CDR1 and CDR2: SGHAT and FQNNGV. The CDR3 region has the DNA TGTGCCAGCAGCTTCGCGGGATCGATAGATACGCAGTATTTT. Its translation: CASSFAGSIDTQYF.

The chain links TRBV11-2 to TRBJ2-1; TRBD2 might be the D (5 bases). In germline, CDR1 is SGHAT, CDR2 FQNNGV. This CDR3 comprises 17 residues. The germline V and J ends were trimmed by 0 bases and 6 bases, with 18 bases remaining between them. CDR3 bases: TGTGCCAGCAGCTTAGACCAGCGGAGAGGGCGGTTCAATGAGCAGTTCTTC. This gives the protein CASSLDQRRGRFNEQFF.

The V call is TRBV19, the J call TRBJ1-1, with D unclear. The V gene's germline CDR1 is LNHDA and CDR2 SQIVND (reference sequence). CDR3 length: 13 residues. V gave up 7 bases and J gave up 1 base, with 10 bases separating them. CDR3 bases: TGTGCCAGTAATCGTCCCCCGAACACTGAAGCTTTCTTT. It yields the protein CASNRPPNTEAFF. The whole variable domain, remainder taken from reference TRBV19 and TRBJ1-1, is DGGITQSPKYLFRKEGQNVTLSCEQNLNHDAMYWYRQDPGQGLRLIYYSQIVNDFQKGDIAEGYSVSREKKESFPLTVTSAQKNPTAFYLCASNRPPNTEAFFGQGTRLTVV.

CDR3 DNA sequence: TGCGCCAGCAGCCTAGCGGGAACGGGGGAGCTGTTTTTT. Translation: CASSLAGTGELFF. V usage is TRBV4-1 and J usage is TRBJ2-2; 8 nucleotides match TRBD2. Germline V CDR1 and CDR2: MGHRA, YSYEKL. This CDR3 has 13 amino acids. V lost 4 bases to trimming and J lost 8 bases; unmatched junction nucleotides: 3.

The rearrangement uses TRBV5-6 and TRBJ1-1, with D hard to call. Trimming shortened V by 0 bases and J by 4 bases, and 10 bases separated the two germline ends. The CDR3 is 14 amino acids. The germline V gene has CDR1 SGHDT and CDR2 YYEEEE. The CDR3 coding sequence is TGTGCCAGCAGCTTGGACTTAGCGGGCACTGAAGCTTTCTTT. It yields the protein CASSLDLAGTEAFF.